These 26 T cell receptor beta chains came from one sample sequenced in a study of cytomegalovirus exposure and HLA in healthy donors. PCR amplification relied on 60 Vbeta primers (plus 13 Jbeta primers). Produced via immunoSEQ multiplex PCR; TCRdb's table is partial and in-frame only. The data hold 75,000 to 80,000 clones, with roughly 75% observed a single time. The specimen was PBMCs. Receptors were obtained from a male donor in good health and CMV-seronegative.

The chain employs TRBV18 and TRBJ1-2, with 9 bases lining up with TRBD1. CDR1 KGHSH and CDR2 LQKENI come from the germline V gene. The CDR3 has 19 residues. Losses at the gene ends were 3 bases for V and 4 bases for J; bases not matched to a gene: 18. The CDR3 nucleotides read TGTGCCAGCTCACCCCAACCTCCCGGGACAGGGCGTGGAAGCTATGGCTACACCTTC. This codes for CASSPQPPGTGRGSYGYTF. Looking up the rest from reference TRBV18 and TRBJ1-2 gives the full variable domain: NAGVMQNPRHLVRRRGQEARLRCSPMKGHSHVYWYRQLPEEGLKFMVYLQKENIIDESGMPKERFSAEFPKEGPSILRIQQVVRGDSAAYFCASSPQPPGTGRGSYGYTFGSGTRLTVV.

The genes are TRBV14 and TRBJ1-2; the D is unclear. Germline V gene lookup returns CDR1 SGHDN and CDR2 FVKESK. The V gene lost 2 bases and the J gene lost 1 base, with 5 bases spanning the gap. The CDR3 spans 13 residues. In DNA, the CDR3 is TGTGCCAGCAGCCAACGGGATAACTATGGCTACACCTTC. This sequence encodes CASSQRDNYGYTF.

This CDR3 is CASSYTGSEQYF. The CDR3, as DNA: TGTGCCAGCTCGTACACAGGGTCCGAGCAGTACTTC. The chain is built from TRBV18 and TRBJ2-7; D might be TRBD1 (6 bases). Trimming stripped 6 bases from V and 6 bases from J, with 12 bases between. The germline CDR1 and CDR2 sequences are KGHSH and LQKENI. The CDR3 spans 12 residues.

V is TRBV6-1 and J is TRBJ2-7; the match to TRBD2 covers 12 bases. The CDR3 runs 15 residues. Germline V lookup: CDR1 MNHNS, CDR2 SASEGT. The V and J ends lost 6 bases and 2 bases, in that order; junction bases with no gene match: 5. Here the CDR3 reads CASSQSSGRAYEQYF. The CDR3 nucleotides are TGTGCCAGCAGCCAATCTAGCGGGAGGGCCTACGAGCAGTACTTC.

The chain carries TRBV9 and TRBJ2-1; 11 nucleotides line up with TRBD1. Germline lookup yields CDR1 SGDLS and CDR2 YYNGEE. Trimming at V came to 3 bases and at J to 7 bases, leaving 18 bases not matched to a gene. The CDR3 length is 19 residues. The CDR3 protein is CASSAGLRDRGFTGNEQFF. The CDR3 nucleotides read TGTGCCAGCAGCGCGGGCCTCCGGGACAGGGGGTTTACTGGAAATGAGCAGTTCTTC.

DNA of the CDR3: TGTGCCAGCAGTTTATGGACAGCCGGGGAGCAGTACTTC. It yields the protein CASSLWTAGEQYF. The chain is built from TRBV27 and TRBJ2-7, with D perhaps TRBD1 (6 bases). Germline values: CDR1 MNHEY, CDR2 SMNVEV (reference sequence). V gave up 1 base and J gave up 7 bases, with 11 bases separating them. The CDR3 length is 13 residues.

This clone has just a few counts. The CDR3 DNA follows: TGTGCCACCACAAGGGGGGGGAGAAACACCATATATTTT. Translation: CATTRGGRNTIYF. This chain joins TRBV2 and TRBJ1-3; possibly TRBD1 for D (6 bases). V lost 10 bases and J 5 bases, leaving 15 bases between the germline ends. The CDR3 totals 13 residues. CDR1 is SNHLY, CDR2 FYNNEI, per germline.

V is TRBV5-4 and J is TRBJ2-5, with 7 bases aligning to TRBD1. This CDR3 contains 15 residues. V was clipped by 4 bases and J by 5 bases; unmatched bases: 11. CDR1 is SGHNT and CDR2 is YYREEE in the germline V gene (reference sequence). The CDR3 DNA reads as TGTGCCAGCAGCCCCCGGGACAGCCAGAGGGAGACCCAGTACTTC. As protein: CASSPRDSQRETQYF. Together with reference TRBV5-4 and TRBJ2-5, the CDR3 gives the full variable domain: ETGVTQSPTHLIKTRGQQVTLRCSSQSGHNTVSWYQQALGQGPQFIFQYYREEENGRGNFPPRFSGLQFPNYSSELNVNALELDDSALYLCASSPRDSQRETQYFGPGTRLLVL.

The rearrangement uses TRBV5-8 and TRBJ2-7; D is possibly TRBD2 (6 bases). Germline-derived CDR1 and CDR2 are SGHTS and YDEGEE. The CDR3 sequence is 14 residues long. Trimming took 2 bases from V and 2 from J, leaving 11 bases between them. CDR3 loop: CASSFGGVPYEQYF. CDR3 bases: TGTGCCAGCAGCTTTGGAGGGGTCCCCTACGAGCAGTACTTC.

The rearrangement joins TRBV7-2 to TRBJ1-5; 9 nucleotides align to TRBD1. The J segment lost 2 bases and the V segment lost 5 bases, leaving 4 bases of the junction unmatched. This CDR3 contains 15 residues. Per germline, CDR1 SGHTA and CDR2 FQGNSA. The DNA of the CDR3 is TGTGCCAGCAGCCCCCGGACAGGGGGCAATCAGCCCCAGCATTTT. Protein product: CASSPRTGGNQPQHF.

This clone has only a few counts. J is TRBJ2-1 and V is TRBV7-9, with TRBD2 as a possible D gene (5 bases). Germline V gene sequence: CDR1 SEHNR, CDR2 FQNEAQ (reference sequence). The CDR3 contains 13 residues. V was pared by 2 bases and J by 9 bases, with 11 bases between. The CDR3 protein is CASSLWVGGEQFF. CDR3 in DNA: TGTGCCAGCAGCTTATGGGTAGGAGGTGAGCAGTTCTTC.

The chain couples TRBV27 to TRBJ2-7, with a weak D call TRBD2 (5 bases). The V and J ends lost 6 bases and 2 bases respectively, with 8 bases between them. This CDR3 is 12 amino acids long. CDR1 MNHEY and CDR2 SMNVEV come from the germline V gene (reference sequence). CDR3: CASSAGAYEQYF. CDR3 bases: TGTGCCAGCAGCGCCGGGGCCTACGAGCAGTACTTC.

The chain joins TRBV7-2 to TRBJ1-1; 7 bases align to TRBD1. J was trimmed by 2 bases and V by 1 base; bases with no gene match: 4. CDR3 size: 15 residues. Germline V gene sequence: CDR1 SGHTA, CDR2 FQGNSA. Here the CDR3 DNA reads TGTGCCAGCAGCTTAGACGGGACAGCAAACACTGAAGCTTTCTTT. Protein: CASSLDGTANTEAFF.

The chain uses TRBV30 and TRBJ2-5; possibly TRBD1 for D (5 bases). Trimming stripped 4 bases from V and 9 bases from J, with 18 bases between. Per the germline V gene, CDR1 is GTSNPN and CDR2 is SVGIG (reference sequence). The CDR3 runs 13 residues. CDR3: CAWIPGAQGAQYF. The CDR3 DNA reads TGTGCCTGGATCCCTGGGGCCCAAGGGGCCCAGTACTTC.

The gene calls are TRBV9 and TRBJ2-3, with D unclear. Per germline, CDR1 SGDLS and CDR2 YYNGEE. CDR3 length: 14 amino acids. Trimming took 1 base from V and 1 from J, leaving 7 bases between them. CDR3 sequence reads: CASSVRSGTDTQYF. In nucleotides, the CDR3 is TGTGCCAGCAGCGTACGGAGCGGCACAGATACGCAGTATTTT. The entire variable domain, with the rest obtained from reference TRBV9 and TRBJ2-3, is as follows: DSGVTQTPKHLITATGQRVTLRCSPRSGDLSVYWYQQSLDQGLQFLIQYYNGEERAKGNILERFSAQQFPDLHSELNLSSLELGDSALYFCASSVRSGTDTQYFGPGTRLTVL.

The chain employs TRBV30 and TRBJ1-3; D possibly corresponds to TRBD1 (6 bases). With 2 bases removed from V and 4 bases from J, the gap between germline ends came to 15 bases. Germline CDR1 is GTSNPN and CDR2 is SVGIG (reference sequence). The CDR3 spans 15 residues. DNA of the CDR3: TGTGCCTGGAGTATGAGACAGGTCGTCGGAAACACCATATATTTT. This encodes CAWSMRQVVGNTIYF.

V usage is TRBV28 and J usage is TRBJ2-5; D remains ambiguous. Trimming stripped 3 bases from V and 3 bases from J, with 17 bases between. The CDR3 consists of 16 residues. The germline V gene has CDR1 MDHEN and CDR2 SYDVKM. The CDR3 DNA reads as TGTGCCAGCAGTTTGCTGGTATCGGCCCGGGAAGAGACCCAGTACTTC. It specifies CASSLLVSAREETQYF.

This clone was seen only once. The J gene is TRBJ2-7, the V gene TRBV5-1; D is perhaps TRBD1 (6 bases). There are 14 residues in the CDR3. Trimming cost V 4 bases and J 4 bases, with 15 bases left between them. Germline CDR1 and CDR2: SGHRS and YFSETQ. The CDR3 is CASSLLDRGYEQYF. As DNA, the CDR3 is TGCGCCAGCAGCCTCCTGGACAGAGGATACGAGCAGTACTTC.

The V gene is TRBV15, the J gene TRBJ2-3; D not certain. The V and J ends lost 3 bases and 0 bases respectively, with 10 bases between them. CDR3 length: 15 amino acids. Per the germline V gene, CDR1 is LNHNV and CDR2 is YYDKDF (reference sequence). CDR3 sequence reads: CATSSPYPSTDTQYF. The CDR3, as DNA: TGTGCCACCAGCAGCCCCTATCCTAGCACAGATACGCAGTATTTT.

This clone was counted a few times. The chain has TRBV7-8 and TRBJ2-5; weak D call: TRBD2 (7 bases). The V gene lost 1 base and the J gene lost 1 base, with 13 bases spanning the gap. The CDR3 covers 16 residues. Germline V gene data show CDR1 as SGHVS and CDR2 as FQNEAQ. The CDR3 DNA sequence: TGTGCCAGCAGCTTAGGGAACGGGGGGCTCCAAGAGACCCAGTACTTC. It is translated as CASSLGNGGLQETQYF.

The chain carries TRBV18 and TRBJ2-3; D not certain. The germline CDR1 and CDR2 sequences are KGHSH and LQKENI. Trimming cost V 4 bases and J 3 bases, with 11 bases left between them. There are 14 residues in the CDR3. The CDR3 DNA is TGTGCCAGCTCACATCTAGGAGAGACAGATACGCAGTATTTT. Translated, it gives CASSHLGETDTQYF.

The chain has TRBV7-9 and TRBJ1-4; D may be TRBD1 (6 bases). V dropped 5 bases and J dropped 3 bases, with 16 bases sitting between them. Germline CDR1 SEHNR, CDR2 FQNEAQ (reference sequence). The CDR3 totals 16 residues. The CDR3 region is CASSPAGGGPNEKLFF. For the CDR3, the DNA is TGTGCCAGCAGCCCCGCCGGGGGGGGGCCTAATGAAAAACTGTTTTTT.

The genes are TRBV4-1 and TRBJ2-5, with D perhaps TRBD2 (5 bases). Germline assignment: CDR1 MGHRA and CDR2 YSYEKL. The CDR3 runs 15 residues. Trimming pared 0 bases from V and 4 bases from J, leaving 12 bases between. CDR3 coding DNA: TGCGCCAGCAGCCAAGACCGGCTAGCTGTAGAGACCCAGTACTTC. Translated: CASSQDRLAVETQYF.

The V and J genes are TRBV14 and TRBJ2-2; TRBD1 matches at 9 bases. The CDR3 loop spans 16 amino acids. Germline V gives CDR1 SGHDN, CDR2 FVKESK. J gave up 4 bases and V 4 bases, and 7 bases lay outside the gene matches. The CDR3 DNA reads TGTGCCAGCAGCCTTAAGGACAGGGGATTCACCGGGGAGCTGTTTTTT. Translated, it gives CASSLKDRGFTGELFF.

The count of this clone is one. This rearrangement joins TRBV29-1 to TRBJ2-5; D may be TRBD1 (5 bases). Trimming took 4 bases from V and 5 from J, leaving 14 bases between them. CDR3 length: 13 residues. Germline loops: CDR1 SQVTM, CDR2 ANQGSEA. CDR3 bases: TGCAGCGTTGGCCAGGGCTGGGGTGAGACCCAGTACTTC. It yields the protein CSVGQGWGETQYF.

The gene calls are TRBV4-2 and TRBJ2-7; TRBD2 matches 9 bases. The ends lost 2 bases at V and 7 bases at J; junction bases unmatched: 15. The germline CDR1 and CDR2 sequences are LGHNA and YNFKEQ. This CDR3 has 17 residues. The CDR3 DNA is TGTGCCAGCAGCCAACTACTAGAGGCGGGAGGGTTGCGGGAGCAGTACTTC. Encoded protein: CASSQLLEAGGLREQYF.